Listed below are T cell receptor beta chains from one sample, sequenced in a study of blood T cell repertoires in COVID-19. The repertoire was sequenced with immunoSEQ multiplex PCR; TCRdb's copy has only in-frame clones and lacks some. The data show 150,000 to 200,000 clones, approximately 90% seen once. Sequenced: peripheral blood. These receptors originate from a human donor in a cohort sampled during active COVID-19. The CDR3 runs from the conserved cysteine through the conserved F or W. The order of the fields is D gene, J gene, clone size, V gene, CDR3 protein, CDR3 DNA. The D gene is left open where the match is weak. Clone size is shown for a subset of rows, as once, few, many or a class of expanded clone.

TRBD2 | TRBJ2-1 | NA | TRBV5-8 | CASSRAGYNYNEQFF | TGTGCCAGCAGCCGAGCGGGGTACAACTACAATGAGCAGTTCTTC
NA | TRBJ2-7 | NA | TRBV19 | CASSLSRLHSYEQYF | TGTGCCAGTAGTCTCTCGCGACTGCACTCCTACGAGCAGTACTTC
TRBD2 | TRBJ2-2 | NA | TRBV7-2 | CASSFDLAGGVTGELFF | TGTGCCAGCAGCTTTGATCTAGCGGGAGGCGTCACCGGGGAGCTGTTTTTT
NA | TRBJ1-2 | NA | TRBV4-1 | CASSQGGGQNYGYTF | TGCGCCAGCAGCCAAGGGGGGGGGCAAAACTATGGCTACACCTTC
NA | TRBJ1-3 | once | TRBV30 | CAGVRGNTIYF | TGTGCCGGAGTAAGGGGAAACACCATATATTTT
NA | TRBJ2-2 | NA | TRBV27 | CASSFEPQGNTGELFF | TGTGCCAGCAGTTTTGAGCCTCAGGGAAACACCGGGGAGCTGTTTTTT
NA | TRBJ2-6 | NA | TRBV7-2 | CASSLGRTVGSGANVLTF | TGTGCCAGCAGCTTAGGGAGGACCGTCGGGTCTGGGGCCAACGTCCTGACTTTC
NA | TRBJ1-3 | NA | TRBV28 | CASSFTSDSGNTIYF | TGTGCCAGCAGTTTCACCTCAGACTCTGGAAACACCATATATTTT
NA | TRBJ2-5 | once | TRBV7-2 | CASSLSGHGETQYF | TGTGCCAGCAGCTTATCGGGTCATGGGGAGACCCAGTACTTC
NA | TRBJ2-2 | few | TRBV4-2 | CASSQDDSSTGELFF | TGTGCCAGCAGCCAAGATGATAGCTCCACCGGGGAGCTGTTTTTT
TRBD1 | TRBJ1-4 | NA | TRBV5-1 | CASSLSGGAANEKLFF | TGCGCCAGCAGCTTGTCAGGGGGCGCGGCTAATGAAAAACTGTTTTTT
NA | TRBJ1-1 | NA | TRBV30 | CAWRGRRTEAFF | TGTGCCTGGAGGGGGCGCCGGACTGAAGCTTTCTTT
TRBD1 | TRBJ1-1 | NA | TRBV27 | CASRFAGGTEAFF | TGTGCCAGCAGATTTGCAGGGGGGACTGAAGCTTTCTTT
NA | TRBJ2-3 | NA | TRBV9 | CASSVGTPSSTQYF | TGTGCCAGCAGCGTCGGGACTCCCTCGTCTACGCAGTATTTT
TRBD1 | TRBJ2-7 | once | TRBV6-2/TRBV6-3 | CASSLQGYEQYF | TGTGCCAGCAGTTTACAGGGGTACGAGCAGTACTTC
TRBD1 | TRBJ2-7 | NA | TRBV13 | CASSVPGQGVYEQYF | TGTGCCAGCAGCGTCCCGGGACAGGGGGTCTACGAGCAGTACTTC
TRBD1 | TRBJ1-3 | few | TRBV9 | CASSVARDRAGNTIYF | TGTGCCAGCAGCGTAGCTAGGGACAGGGCTGGAAACACCATATATTTT
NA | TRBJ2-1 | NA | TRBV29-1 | CSAKRGGYSYNEQFF | TGCAGCGCCAAAAGGGGCGGATACTCCTACAATGAGCAGTTCTTC
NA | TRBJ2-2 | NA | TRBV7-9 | CASSMQGQNTGELFF | TGTGCCAGCAGCATGCAGGGACAGAACACCGGGGAGCTGTTTTTT
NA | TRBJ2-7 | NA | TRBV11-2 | CASSLVWQAHEQYF | TGTGCCAGCAGCTTAGTATGGCAGGCCCACGAGCAGTACTTC
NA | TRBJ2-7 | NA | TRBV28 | CASSLGLYEQYF | TGTGCCAGCAGTTTAGGCCTTTATGAGCAGTACTTC
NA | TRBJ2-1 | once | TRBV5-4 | CASSLRWGGPYNEQFF | TGTGCCAGCAGCCTCAGGTGGGGGGGGCCCTACAATGAGCAGTTCTTC
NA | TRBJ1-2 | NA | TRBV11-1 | CASSPRGRKYGYTF | TGTGCCAGCAGCCCCCGAGGCAGAAAATATGGCTACACCTTC
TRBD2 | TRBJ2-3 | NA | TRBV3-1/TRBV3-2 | CASSPVGLAGRSDTQYF | TGTGCCAGCAGCCCCGTGGGACTAGCGGGGAGGTCAGATACGCAGTATTTT
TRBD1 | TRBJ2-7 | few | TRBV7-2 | CASSLDRGRYEQYF | TGTGCCAGCAGCTTAGACAGGGGGAGGTACGAGCAGTACTTC
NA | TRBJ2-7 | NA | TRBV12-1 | CASSFSLAGYEQYF | TGTGCCAGCAGCTTTTCACTAGCGGGCTACGAGCAGTACTTC
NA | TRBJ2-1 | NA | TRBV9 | CASSPSPRHEQFF | TGTGCCAGCAGCCCCTCCCCTCGTCATGAGCAGTTCTTC
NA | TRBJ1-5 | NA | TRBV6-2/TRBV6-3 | CASSDRQVRNQPQHF | TGTGCCAGCAGTGACCGACAGGTGCGGAATCAGCCCCAGCATTTT
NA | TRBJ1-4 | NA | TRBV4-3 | CASSQAGAGIGKLFF | TGCGCCAGCAGCCAGGCGGGGGCGGGAATTGGAAAACTGTTTTTT
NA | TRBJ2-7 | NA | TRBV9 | CASTLRGVGTVAYEQYF | TGTGCCAGCACCCTTAGAGGTGTAGGCACGGTGGCCTACGAGCAGTACTTC
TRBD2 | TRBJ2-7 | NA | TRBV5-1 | CASSLRGTSGISSYEQYF | TGCGCCAGCAGCTTACGGGGGACTAGCGGAATCAGCTCCTACGAGCAGTACTTC
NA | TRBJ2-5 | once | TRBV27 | CASLGQQETQYF | TGTGCCAGCCTAGGACAGCAAGAGACCCAGTACTTC
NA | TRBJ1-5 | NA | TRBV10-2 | CASSDGGSNQPQHF | TGCGCCAGCAGTGACGGGGGTAGCAATCAGCCCCAGCATTTT
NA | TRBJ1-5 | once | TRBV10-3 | CAISESRGGSGNQPQHF | TGTGCCATCAGTGAGTCGAGGGGAGGTTCCGGCAATCAGCCCCAGCATTTT
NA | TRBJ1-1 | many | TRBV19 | CASSHLGQNTEAFF | TGTGCCAGTAGTCACCTTGGACAGAACACTGAAGCTTTCTTT
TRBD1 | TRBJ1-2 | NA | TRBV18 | CASSAQGASGYTF | TGTGCCAGCTCAGCCCAGGGGGCCAGTGGCTACACCTTC
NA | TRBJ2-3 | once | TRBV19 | CASRRFGTDTQYF | TGTGCCAGTAGGAGATTTGGCACAGATACGCAGTATTTT